Shown below are 25 T cell receptor beta chains from a single sample sequenced in a study of blood T cell repertoires in COVID-19. Data came from immunoSEQ multiplex PCR; TCRdb stores just in-frame clones and leaves some out. The data contain roughly 240,000 clones, 80% to 90% of them seen just once; the ten biggest clones take up roughly 2.6%. Sequences were obtained from PBMCs or T cells enriched from blood (not recorded which). All receptors derive from a woman aged 25 to 39 with acute COVID-19.

This rearrangement joins TRBV4-1 to TRBJ2-2, with a weak D call TRBD1 (6 bases). The CDR3 contains 16 residues. The ends were cut back, 0 bases at V and 5 bases at J, with 13 bases in the middle. Germline V CDR1 and CDR2: MGHRA, YSYEKL. CDR3 sequence (DNA): TGCGCCAGCAGCCAAGATCCGACAGGCGAGACCGGGGAGCTGTTTTTT. Translation: CASSQDPTGETGELFF.

The chain is built from TRBV5-4 and TRBJ1-1; D perhaps matches TRBD1 (6 bases). Looked up from germline, CDR1 is SGHNT and CDR2 is YYREEE (reference sequence). There are 16 residues in the CDR3. The ends were cut back, 5 bases at V and 3 bases at J, with 20 bases in the middle. CDR3 nucleotide sequence: TGTGCCAGCAGGGGAGGGACACGGAGTATTTACACTGAAGCTTTCTTT. This codes for CASRGGTRSIYTEAFF.

This chain joins TRBV3-1 (or the pseudogene TRBV3-2) and TRBJ2-3; TRBD2 matches 8 bases. This CDR3 contains 17 residues. After removal of 3 bases from V and 2 bases from J, the junction contained 10 bases not matched to a gene. In germline, CDR1 is LGHDT, CDR2 YNNKEL (reference sequence). This chain's CDR3 is CASSHGGAGATTDTQYF. In nucleotides, the CDR3 is TGTGCCAGCAGCCACGGGGGGGCGGGAGCTACCACAGATACGCAGTATTTT.

The chain combines TRBV3-1 (or the pseudogene TRBV3-2) with TRBJ1-3, with 7 bases identical to TRBD1. Germline V gives CDR1 LGHDT, CDR2 YNNKEL (reference sequence). This CDR3 has 13 amino acids. Losses at the gene ends were 3 bases for V and 5 bases for J; bases not matched to a gene: 1. Here the CDR3 DNA reads TGTGCCAGCAGCCAGGGACAGCGAAACACCATATATTTT. Translating gives CASSQGQRNTIYF.

V gene TRBV9 combines with J gene TRBJ1-1; perhaps TRBD1 as D (6 bases). The CDR3 is 14 residues long. Germline-derived CDR1 and CDR2 are SGDLS and YYNGEE. V dropped 0 bases and J dropped 7 bases, with 13 bases sitting between them. The CDR3 loop reads CASSVVSQGLEAFF. CDR3 nucleotide sequence: TGTGCCAGCAGCGTAGTGTCCCAGGGGCTTGAAGCTTTCTTT.

This chain joins TRBV2 and TRBJ2-3, with TRBD2 matching 11 bases. Trimming cost V 4 bases and J 5 bases; bases outside gene matches: 5. Germline V CDR1 and CDR2: SNHLY, FYNNEI. The CDR3 sequence is 15 residues long. CDR3 protein: CASSVTSGVGDTQYF. In nucleotides, the CDR3 is TGTGCCAGCAGTGTGACTAGCGGGGTTGGAGATACGCAGTATTTT. Together with reference TRBV2 and TRBJ2-3, the CDR3 gives the full variable domain: EPEVTQTPSHQVTQMGQEVILRCVPISNHLYFYWYRQILGQKVEFLVSFYNNEISEKSEIFDDQFSVERPDGSNFTLKIRSTKLEDSAMYFCASSVTSGVGDTQYFGPGTRLTVL.

V usage is TRBV13 and J usage is TRBJ2-1; D gene uncertain. Trimming took off 4 bases at V and 0 bases at J, with 13 bases between the two ends. This CDR3 comprises 16 residues. From germline, CDR1 is PRHDT and CDR2 FYEKMQ (reference sequence). The CDR3 DNA reads TGTGCCAGCAGCTCAGAGGCGCGGAGCTCCTACAATGAGCAGTTCTTC. Its protein product is CASSSEARSSYNEQFF.

The V call is TRBV24-1, the J call TRBJ1-1, with 9 bases lining up with TRBD1. Looked up from germline, CDR1 is KGHDR and CDR2 is SFDVKD. J lost 6 bases, V lost 6 bases, and 4 bases had no gene match. This CDR3 spans 13 amino acids. Written as DNA, the CDR3 is TGTGCCACCAGTAAGGGACAGGGCTCTGAAGCTTTCTTT. Protein product: CATSKGQGSEAFF.

The chain employs TRBV27 and TRBJ1-2, with 10 bases matching TRBD1. The CDR3 has 15 amino acids. The germline CDR1 and CDR2 sequences are MNHEY and SMNVEV (reference sequence). Trimming cost V 8 bases and J 4 bases; bases outside gene matches: 10. The CDR3 here is CASSKGGQGTYGYTF. The DNA of the CDR3 is TGTGCCAGCTCAAAGGGGGGACAGGGGACCTATGGCTACACCTTC.

The chain joins TRBV11-2 to TRBJ1-3; D gene uncertain. Germline V gene lookup returns CDR1 SGHAT and CDR2 FQNNGV. The CDR3 covers 15 residues. The V and J ends lost 1 base and 7 bases respectively, with 14 bases between them. The CDR3 DNA is TGTGCCAGCAGCTTAGGATCCGGGGAATGGAACACCATATATTTT. It specifies CASSLGSGEWNTIYF.

The sample holds one count of this clone. The chain links TRBV4-1 to TRBJ2-1, with 10 bases lining up with TRBD2. The CDR3 runs to 16 residues. The V gene's germline CDR1 is MGHRA and CDR2 YSYEKL. Losses at the gene ends were 3 bases for V and 7 bases for J; bases not matched to a gene: 9. CDR3 nucleotide sequence: TGCGCCAGCAGCCATAGGCTGGGACTAGCGAGAAATGAGCAGTTCTTC. Translating gives CASSHRLGLARNEQFF.

The chain joins TRBV6-5 to TRBJ2-1; D possibly corresponds to TRBD1 (5 bases). This CDR3 is built from 12 residues. V shed 6 bases and J shed 14 bases, with 17 bases lying between them. Germline V gives CDR1 MNHEY, CDR2 SVGAGI. The CDR3, as DNA: TGTGCCAGCAGATTCGGACAAGAGAAGAAGTTCTTC. As protein: CASRFGQEKKFF.

This chain joins TRBV30 and TRBJ1-5, with D possibly TRBD1 on 5 matching bases. Trimming removed 0 bases at V and 2 bases at J, with 11 bases between. Germline V lookup: CDR1 GTSNPN, CDR2 SVGIG (reference sequence). CDR3 length: 15 amino acids. As DNA, the CDR3 is TGTGCCTGGAGTGTAAGCGCGGGGGGCAATCAGCCCCAGCATTTT. This translates into CAWSVSAGGNQPQHF.

Worth noting for this clone: Other DNA variants within this sample encode the same CDR3. The chain carries TRBV12-3 or TRBV12-4 and TRBJ1-2, with 7 bases matching TRBD1. The CDR3 runs to 13 residues. Trimming removed 4 bases from V and 4 bases from J; junction bases left unmatched: 3. Written as DNA, the CDR3 is TGTGCCAGCAGTTCGTACAGGGGCTATGGCTACACCTTC. It specifies CASSSYRGYGYTF.

This chain joins TRBV29-1 and TRBJ2-7, with a possible D match to TRBD1 (5 bases). The CDR3 is 13 residues long. V was shortened by 5 bases and J by 0 bases, with 11 bases between the two germline ends. Germline CDR1 SQVTM, CDR2 ANQGSEA. The CDR3: CSVKGISSYEQYF. The CDR3 DNA is TGCAGCGTTAAGGGGATAAGCTCCTACGAGCAGTACTTC.

This chain uses TRBV3-1 (or the pseudogene TRBV3-2) with TRBJ1-3, with 7 bases identical to TRBD1. The CDR3 sequence is 14 residues long. Trimming removed 7 bases from V and 3 bases from J; junction bases left unmatched: 6. CDR1 is LGHDT, CDR2 YNNKEL, per germline (reference sequence). CDR3 coding DNA: TGTGCCAGCACCACGACAGGGATTGGAAACACCATATATTTT. Its translation: CASTTTGIGNTIYF.

V usage is TRBV7-9 and J usage is TRBJ2-5, with 12 bases lining up with TRBD1. The CDR3 has 16 amino acids. The ends lost 4 bases at V and 4 bases at J; junction bases unmatched: 7. Germline CDR1 and CDR2: SEHNR and FQNEAQ (reference sequence). CDR3: CASSSAGTGGRETQYF. The DNA of the CDR3 is TGTGCCAGCAGCTCAGCCGGGACAGGGGGCAGAGAGACCCAGTACTTC.

The rearrangement links TRBV12-5 to TRBJ1-5; D is ambiguous. Germline assignment: CDR1 LGHNT and CDR2 FRNRAP. The length of the CDR3 is 13 residues. V gave up 6 bases and J gave up 10 bases, with 16 bases separating them. CDR3 in DNA: TGTGCTAGTGGCGAGAGGGAACCCCGTCCCCAGCATTTT. This encodes CASGEREPRPQHF.

The CDR3 nucleotides read TGTGCCAGCAGTCCCGGGGGGCGGGAGTACCAAGAGACCCAGTACTTC. As protein: CASSPGGREYQETQYF. The rearrangement uses TRBV6-6 and TRBJ2-5, with D tentatively TRBD2 (7 bases). Trimming removed 5 bases from V and 0 bases from J, with 16 bases in between. The CDR3 has 16 amino acids. Germline CDR1 MNHNY, CDR2 SVGAGI (reference sequence).

The V gene is TRBV6-5, the J gene TRBJ1-2; weak D call: TRBD1 (6 bases). Germline V gene sequence: CDR1 MNHEY, CDR2 SVGAGI. V was shortened by 5 bases and J by 8 bases, with 15 bases between the two germline ends. The CDR3 length is 13 residues. CDR3 in DNA: TGTGCCAGCAGTCTGGACAGATGGGGAGGCTACACCTTC. Protein product: CASSLDRWGGYTF.

This chain links TRBV18 with TRBJ2-2; 8 nucleotides agree with TRBD2. Trimming removed 3 bases from V and 3 bases from J; junction bases left unmatched: 6. Germline V gene lookup returns CDR1 KGHSH and CDR2 LQKENI. This CDR3 has 16 residues. CDR3 sequence reads: CASSPPGLGDTGELFF. The CDR3 region has the DNA TGTGCCAGCTCACCTCCGGGACTAGGAGACACCGGGGAGCTGTTTTTT. The complete variable domain, with remaining parts taken from reference TRBV18 and TRBJ2-2, reads NAGVMQNPRHLVRRRGQEARLRCSPMKGHSHVYWYRQLPEEGLKFMVYLQKENIIDESGMPKERFSAEFPKEGPSILRIQQVVRGDSAAYFCASSPPGLGDTGELFFGEGSRLTVL.

This chain joins TRBV7-8 and TRBJ2-1; 11 positions match TRBD2. Germline V gene lookup returns CDR1 SGHVS and CDR2 FQNEAQ. The CDR3 sequence is 20 residues long. Trimming at V came to 0 bases and at J to 0 bases, leaving 10 bases not matched to a gene. CDR3 loop: CASSLALGGLAESSYNEQFF. The CDR3 bases are TGTGCCAGCAGCTTAGCGTTAGGGGGACTAGCGGAGAGCTCCTACAATGAGCAGTTCTTC.

The J gene is TRBJ2-1, the V gene TRBV5-6; D gene unclear. The CDR3 contains 14 residues. Germline V CDR1 and CDR2: SGHDT, YYEEEE. V lost 3 bases and J 3 bases, leaving 10 bases between the germline ends. Here the CDR3 DNA reads TGTGCCAGCAGCTCAAACCCTAACTACAATGAGCAGTTCTTC. Its translation: CASSSNPNYNEQFF.

The chain links TRBV10-3 to TRBJ1-5; TRBD1 might be the D (6 bases). Trimming cost V 6 bases and J 3 bases, with 9 bases left between them. The length of the CDR3 is 13 residues. CDR1 and CDR2 from the germline V gene are ENHRY and SYGVKD. In nucleotides, the CDR3 is TGTGCCATCAGGGACAGAGACAATCAGCCCCAGCATTTT. Amino acid sequence: CAIRDRDNQPQHF.

The genes are TRBV6-2 or TRBV6-3 and TRBJ1-1; unclear D gene. Germline V gives CDR1 MNHEY, CDR2 SVGEGT. This CDR3 is built from 13 residues. The V gene lost 0 bases and the J gene lost 4 bases, with 6 bases spanning the gap. Here the CDR3 reads CASSYSRRTEAFF. The CDR3 DNA reads TGTGCCAGCAGTTACTCCAGGCGCACTGAAGCTTTCTTT.